This T cell receptor beta chain was captured in a study of T cell changes during pregnancy in multiple sclerosis (dated by TCRdb to between 2019 and 2020). At the level of the whole study: The study examined how the T cell repertoire changed over the course of pregnancy in women with multiple sclerosis.

Library method: the immunoSEQ multiplex PCR assay. In its TCRdb copy, this immuneACCESS table keeps in-frame sequences only and misses some clones. Where compared with another copy, unresolved V genes explain less than half of these, and the others have no known cause. In all, the sample holds tens of thousands of clones, and 85% to 95% of those were seen once. The ten largest clones add up to around 0.22% of the sample. From the cysteine up to the phenylalanine, the CDR3 has a length of 13 residues. The retained sequence is limited to the CDR3, 39 bases, with the frame set at the first base. V and J are trimmed by 4 bases and 5 bases, and the gene matches miss 7 bases of the junction. CDR1 SQVTM and CDR2 ANQGSEA are derived from the germline V gene. Details on this clone: No antigen is known for it. No quality values exist for individual bases; no much larger clone is one base distant.

This sequence uses TRBV29-1 and TRBJ2-7; 8 central bases correspond to TRBD1. This clonotype was sampled from a female donor with multiple sclerosis, enrolled in a pregnancy study. This material consisted of CD4+ T cells from peripheral blood mononuclear cells, taken before pregnancy. The CDR3 in this case is CSVGAGGINEQYF. The nucleotides are TGCAGCGTTGGGGCAGGGGGCATCAACGAGCAGTACTTC.